This TCR beta chain was recorded in a study of CD8+ T cells in alopecia areata. On the study more broadly: Oral tofacitinib (5 to 10 mg twice daily) was administered to treated patients. The study gave tofacitinib for 6 to 18 months, then 6 months off drug. Study conclusions and caveats: With patients, TCR sharing proved less clear than in mice, a difference possibly related to HLA. Lesional scalp displayed greater clonality than normal scalp, most notably in alopecia totalis/universalis.

About this clone itself: The antigen is undetermined.

cDNA serving as the sequencing template came from extracted, reverse transcribed RNA. Assay used: immunoSEQ multiplex PCR; TCRdb lists only in-frame clones, some missing. This table has roughly 16,000 clones, 50% to 75% appearing once. Germline values: CDR1 SGHDN, CDR2 FVKESK. The ends were cut back, 0 bases at V and 5 bases at J, with 11 bases in the middle. The CDR3 sequence is 15 residues long. Lesional scalp tissue (obtained by punch biopsy) and peripheral blood were collected from alopecia areata patients. This clonotype was obtained from a human donor with alopecia areata. The J gene is TRBJ2-1, the V gene TRBV14; D remains ambiguous. The sequencing sample was made of skin. CDR3 coding DNA: TGTGCCAGCAGCCAAGAGACATGGCCACACAATGAGCAGTTCTTC. Residues: CASSQETWPHNEQFF.